One and the same sample provided the 14 T cell receptor beta chains below, sequenced in a study of T cells expressing NK-cell markers. One entry per CDR3 protein, without DNA, is what TCRdb gives after re-calling the 5' RACE reads. Its table lists 150,000 to 180,000 distinct CDR3 sequences. Specimen: blood T cells: a sorted CD56 or NKG2C T cell subset, CD4+ or CD8+ T cells, or bulk PBMC T cells (not recorded which). The receptors here all came from a woman aged 50 to 60 in good health.

The chain joins TRBV25-1 to TRBJ2-5; the TCRdb D gene call, TRBD2, has no DNA to confirm it. This CDR3 comprises 16 residues. The V gene's germline CDR1 is MGHDK and CDR2 SYGVNS. CDR3 in amino acids: CASSEQTSGRQETQYF.

This chain uses TRBV14 with TRBJ2-1; the TRBD2 assignment by TCRdb is unverifiable without DNA. The CDR3 has 18 amino acids. Germline CDR1 SGHDN, CDR2 FVKESK. CDR3: CASSQEPTSSGRWYEQFF.

The CDR3 loop reads CASGPPGKTEAFF. The V and J genes are TRBV12-5 and TRBJ1-1; TCRdb proposes TRBD1, but this gene call is untestable without DNA. This CDR3 has 13 residues. Germline CDR1 LGHNT, CDR2 FRNRAP.

The chain employs TRBV5-1 and TRBJ2-7. The germline V gene has CDR1 SGHRS and CDR2 YFSETQ. This CDR3 is 13 amino acids long. The CDR3 loop reads CASSFGNSYEQYF.

This rearrangement joins TRBV6-5 to TRBJ1-1. Germline V CDR1 and CDR2: MNHEY, SVGAGI. The CDR3 has 14 amino acids. The CDR3 protein is CASTKDFENTEAFF.

The chain is built from TRBV5-1 and TRBJ2-3; TCRdb proposes TRBD1, but this gene call is untestable without DNA. The CDR3 contains 13 residues. Germline CDR1 SGHRS, CDR2 YFSETQ. CDR3: CASSYRVEDTQYF.

This chain uses TRBV7-9 with TRBJ2-7; TCRdb's D gene call, TRBD1, goes unchecked for lack of DNA. Germline CDR1 and CDR2: SEHNR and FQNEAQ (reference sequence). The CDR3 is 14 amino acids. This chain's CDR3 is CASRLEGASYEQYF.

The chain has TRBV27 and TRBJ1-1; with no DNA, the TCRdb D assignment of TRBD1 cannot be verified. Germline CDR1 is MNHEY and CDR2 is SMNVEV (reference sequence). The CDR3 is 12 amino acids. The CDR3 sequence is CASTYGTGEAFF.

The V gene is TRBV7-8, the J gene TRBJ2-3; TCRdb calls TRBD2, which cannot be checked without DNA. The germline V gene has CDR1 SGHVS and CDR2 FQNEAQ. The CDR3 length is 18 residues. The CDR3 loop reads CASSPYGTSGTSTDTQYF.

V usage is TRBV5-1 and J usage is TRBJ1-4. The CDR3 covers 14 residues. The germline V gene has CDR1 SGHRS and CDR2 YFSETQ. The CDR3 sequence: CASSPKTSNEKLFF.

This chain links TRBV27 with TRBJ2-1. Germline-derived CDR1 and CDR2 are MNHEY and SMNVEV (reference sequence). This CDR3 contains 14 residues. This chain's CDR3 is CASSYEGSYNEQFF.

The chain has TRBV4-1 and TRBJ2-1; TCRdb's D call of TRBD1 is untestable without DNA. The CDR3 has 19 residues. Germline CDR1 reads MGHRA; CDR2 reads YSYEKL. This CDR3 is CASSQEAQGAQLSYNEQFF.

This rearrangement joins TRBV20-1 to TRBJ1-2. The CDR3 extends over 15 amino acids. The germline gives CDR1 DFQATT, CDR2 SNEGSKA (reference sequence). The CDR3 sequence is CSARVGLGGNYGYTF.

The V gene is TRBV19, the J gene TRBJ1-5. Germline assignment: CDR1 LNHDA and CDR2 SQIVND (reference sequence). The CDR3 has 17 amino acids. The chain's CDR3 is CASSDWRRSGIDQPQHF.